The rows below give T cell receptor beta chains drawn from one sample of a study of immune evolution from preneoplasia to lung adenocarcinoma. The data were produced by immunoSEQ multiplex PCR, yet TCRdb's version contains in-frame clones alone and is incomplete. This sample yields roughly 4,800 clones, of which approximately 85% are seen a single time; roughly 2.5% belongs to the top ten. Sequences were obtained from FFPE atypical adenomatous hyperplasia tissue from the lung. Every receptor here comes from a person between 70 and 80 years old with lung adenocarcinoma. CDR3s include the opening cysteine and the closing phenylalanine or tryptophan. Fields, in order: V gene, J gene, CDR3 length, D gene, clone size, CDR3 protein, CDR3 DNA. D genes are given only for firm matches. Rows give clone size only sometimes, using once, few, many, or a class for an expanded clone.

V gene: TRBV15; J gene: TRBJ2-1; CDR3 length: 14; D gene: NA; clone size: NA; CDR3 protein: CATSSFPGWNEQFF; CDR3 DNA: TGTGCCACCAGCAGTTTTCCAGGGTGGAATGAGCAGTTCTTC
V gene: TRBV29-1; J gene: TRBJ2-3; CDR3 length: 14; D gene: TRBD2; clone size: NA; CDR3 protein: CSVAGTSATDTQYF; CDR3 DNA: TGCAGCGTGGCCGGGACTAGTGCCACAGATACGCAGTATTTT
V gene: TRBV18; J gene: TRBJ1-5; CDR3 length: 16; D gene: NA; clone size: NA; CDR3 protein: CASSPGGSSGNQPQHF; CDR3 DNA: TGTGCCAGCTCACCAGGGGGTTCGTCGGGCAATCAGCCCCAGCATTTT
V gene: TRBV5-1; J gene: TRBJ1-1; CDR3 length: 16; D gene: NA; clone size: NA; CDR3 protein: CASSIDGRGSNTEAFF; CDR3 DNA: TGCGCCAGCAGCATCGACGGCAGGGGTTCGAACACTGAAGCTTTCTTT
V gene: TRBV19; J gene: TRBJ1-3; CDR3 length: 16; D gene: NA; clone size: NA; CDR3 protein: CASSIGAGASGNTIYF; CDR3 DNA: TGTGCCAGTAGTATTGGCGCAGGAGCCTCTGGAAACACCATATATTTT
V gene: TRBV27; J gene: TRBJ2-5; CDR3 length: 15; D gene: NA; clone size: NA; CDR3 protein: CASSLRALTKETQYF; CDR3 DNA: TGTGCCAGCAGTCTCAGGGCCTTAACCAAAGAGACCCAGTACTTC
V gene: TRBV4-1; J gene: TRBJ2-1; CDR3 length: 14; D gene: NA; clone size: NA; CDR3 protein: CASSGASSYNEQFF; CDR3 DNA: TGCGCCAGCAGCGGGGCGAGCTCCTACAATGAGCAGTTCTTC
V gene: TRBV30; J gene: TRBJ2-7; CDR3 length: 14; D gene: NA; clone size: NA; CDR3 protein: CAWSRPSVGAEQYF; CDR3 DNA: TGTGCCTGGAGCCGCCCCTCCGTGGGGGCCGAGCAGTACTTC
V gene: TRBV6-1; J gene: TRBJ1-5; CDR3 length: 15; D gene: NA; clone size: few; CDR3 protein: CASSVLDNSNQPQHF; CDR3 DNA: TGTGCCAGCAGTGTGTTGGATAATAGCAATCAGCCCCAGCATTTT
V gene: TRBV5-1; J gene: TRBJ2-1; CDR3 length: 15; D gene: TRBD1; clone size: few; CDR3 protein: CASSRSGTGVNEQFF; CDR3 DNA: TGCGCCAGCAGCAGATCCGGGACAGGGGTCAATGAGCAGTTCTTC
V gene: TRBV5-8; J gene: TRBJ2-1; CDR3 length: 13; D gene: NA; clone size: NA; CDR3 protein: CASSLRGADEQFF; CDR3 DNA: TGTGCCAGCAGCTTGAGGGGGGCCGATGAGCAGTTCTTC
V gene: TRBV28; J gene: TRBJ1-2; CDR3 length: 12; D gene: NA; clone size: NA; CDR3 protein: CASSLPNYGYTF; CDR3 DNA: TGTGCCAGCAGTTTACCGAACTATGGCTACACCTTC
V gene: TRBV14; J gene: TRBJ1-3; CDR3 length: 15; D gene: NA; clone size: NA; CDR3 protein: CASSQDGFSGNTIYF; CDR3 DNA: TGTGCCAGCAGCCAAGACGGCTTCTCTGGAAACACCATATATTTT
V gene: TRBV9; J gene: TRBJ1-1; CDR3 length: 15; D gene: TRBD1; clone size: NA; CDR3 protein: CASSVGQGLGTEAFF; CDR3 DNA: TGTGCCAGCAGCGTAGGACAGGGGTTGGGGACTGAAGCTTTCTTT
V gene: TRBV6-5; J gene: TRBJ1-5; CDR3 length: 15; D gene: TRBD1; clone size: NA; CDR3 protein: CASSYTTGTDQPQHF; CDR3 DNA: TGTGCCAGCAGTTACACGACAGGGACGGATCAGCCCCAGCATTTT
V gene: TRBV6-4; J gene: TRBJ1-2; CDR3 length: 12; D gene: TRBD1; clone size: NA; CDR3 protein: CATRDRGNGYTF; CDR3 DNA: TGTGCCACCAGGGACAGGGGGAATGGCTACACCTTC
V gene: TRBV7-2; J gene: TRBJ1-1; CDR3 length: 17; D gene: TRBD1; clone size: NA; CDR3 protein: CASSSSGTGEEGTEAFF; CDR3 DNA: TGTGCCAGCAGCTCCTCCGGGACAGGGGAAGAGGGCACTGAAGCTTTCTTT
V gene: TRBV27; J gene: TRBJ1-1; CDR3 length: 13; D gene: NA; clone size: NA; CDR3 protein: CASSLLVDTEAFF; CDR3 DNA: TGTGCCAGCAGTTTATTGGTGGACACTGAAGCTTTCTTT
V gene: TRBV5-1; J gene: TRBJ2-5; CDR3 length: 16; D gene: TRBD2; clone size: NA; CDR3 protein: CASSSRLAGVQETQYF; CDR3 DNA: TGCGCCAGCAGCTCACGACTAGCGGGAGTACAAGAGACCCAGTACTTC
V gene: TRBV28; J gene: TRBJ2-5; CDR3 length: 15; D gene: TRBD2; clone size: NA; CDR3 protein: CASSLRLAGGETQYF; CDR3 DNA: TGTGCCAGCAGTTTACGACTAGCGGGAGGGGAGACCCAGTACTTC
V gene: TRBV11-2; J gene: TRBJ2-2; CDR3 length: 15; D gene: NA; clone size: NA; CDR3 protein: CASSLPQGGAGELFF; CDR3 DNA: TGTGCCAGCAGCTTACCACAGGGCGGCGCCGGGGAGCTGTTTTTT
V gene: TRBV9; J gene: TRBJ1-2; CDR3 length: 16; D gene: TRBD1; clone size: NA; CDR3 protein: CASSGQGALLNYGYTF; CDR3 DNA: TGTGCCAGCAGCGGACAGGGGGCGCTTTTGAACTATGGCTACACCTTC
V gene: TRBV21-1; J gene: TRBJ2-7; CDR3 length: 12; D gene: NA; clone size: NA; CDR3 protein: CASSGVGRDRYF; CDR3 DNA: TGTGCCAGCAGCGGGGTCGGGCGGGACAGGTACTTC
V gene: TRBV14; J gene: TRBJ1-4; CDR3 length: 13; D gene: NA; clone size: NA; CDR3 protein: CASSQVSSEKLFF; CDR3 DNA: TGTGCCAGCAGCCAAGTTAGCAGTGAAAAACTGTTTTTT
V gene: TRBV5-8; J gene: TRBJ1-1; CDR3 length: 16; D gene: NA; clone size: NA; CDR3 protein: CASSLVRGVGSTEAFF; CDR3 DNA: TGTGCCAGCAGCTTGGTCCGGGGGGTCGGGAGCACTGAAGCTTTCTTT
V gene: TRBV7-9; J gene: TRBJ2-3; CDR3 length: 14; D gene: NA; clone size: NA; CDR3 protein: CASSLALGTDTQYF; CDR3 DNA: TGTGCCAGCAGCTTAGCCCTGGGCACAGATACGCAGTATTTT
V gene: TRBV4-2; J gene: TRBJ2-5; CDR3 length: 18; D gene: NA; clone size: NA; CDR3 protein: CASSQALGKRQVQETQYF; CDR3 DNA: TGTGCCAGCAGCCAAGCTCTGGGGAAACGTCAGGTACAAGAGACCCAGTACTTC
V gene: TRBV7-2; J gene: TRBJ2-5; CDR3 length: 14; D gene: NA; clone size: NA; CDR3 protein: CASTEEGRGETQYF; CDR3 DNA: TGTGCCAGCACCGAGGAGGGCCGGGGAGAGACCCAGTACTTC
V gene: TRBV7-2; J gene: TRBJ1-5; CDR3 length: 12; D gene: NA; clone size: NA; CDR3 protein: CASRSPNQPQHF; CDR3 DNA: TGTGCCAGCAGGAGCCCCAATCAGCCCCAGCATTTT
V gene: TRBV7-6; J gene: TRBJ1-1; CDR3 length: 14; D gene: NA; clone size: NA; CDR3 protein: CASSFEPANTEAFF; CDR3 DNA: TGTGCCAGCAGCTTTGAGCCTGCCAACACTGAAGCTTTCTTT
V gene: TRBV9; J gene: TRBJ1-4; CDR3 length: 13; D gene: NA; clone size: once; CDR3 protein: CASSSSEDEKLFF; CDR3 DNA: TGTGCCAGCAGCTCCTCGGAAGATGAAAAACTGTTTTTT
V gene: TRBV27; J gene: TRBJ2-2; CDR3 length: 16; D gene: NA; clone size: NA; CDR3 protein: CASSDPAVGNTGELFF; CDR3 DNA: TGTGCCAGCAGTGATCCTGCGGTTGGGAACACCGGGGAGCTGTTTTTT
V gene: TRBV7-9; J gene: TRBJ2-7; CDR3 length: 11; D gene: NA; clone size: NA; CDR3 protein: CASSLSGEQYF; CDR3 DNA: TGTGCCAGCAGCTTGTCGGGGGAGCAGTACTTC
V gene: TRBV28; J gene: TRBJ2-4; CDR3 length: 15; D gene: TRBD2; clone size: NA; CDR3 protein: CASSDGGPGGNIQYF; CDR3 DNA: TGTGCCAGCAGCGACGGAGGGCCCGGGGGGAACATTCAGTACTTC
V gene: TRBV11-3; J gene: TRBJ2-3; CDR3 length: 14; D gene: NA; clone size: NA; CDR3 protein: CASSLEFITDTQYF; CDR3 DNA: TGTGCCAGCAGCTTAGAATTCATCACAGATACGCAGTATTTT
V gene: TRBV4-1; J gene: TRBJ2-1; CDR3 length: 16; D gene: TRBD2; clone size: NA; CDR3 protein: CASSQDAGGFYNEQFF; CDR3 DNA: TGCGCCAGCAGCCAAGATGCGGGAGGGTTCTACAATGAGCAGTTCTTC
V gene: TRBV27; J gene: TRBJ2-5; CDR3 length: 15; D gene: TRBD2; clone size: NA; CDR3 protein: CASSPPLAGVETQYF; CDR3 DNA: TGTGCCAGCAGTCCGCCACTAGCGGGAGTTGAGACCCAGTACTTC
V gene: TRBV9; J gene: TRBJ1-3; CDR3 length: 16; D gene: NA; clone size: NA; CDR3 protein: CASSPLREGSGNTIYF; CDR3 DNA: TGTGCCAGCAGCCCACTCAGGGAAGGCTCTGGAAACACCATATATTTT
V gene: TRBV5-1; J gene: TRBJ1-5; CDR3 length: 14; D gene: NA; clone size: NA; CDR3 protein: CASSLDGGGQPQHF; CDR3 DNA: TGCGCCAGCAGCTTGGACGGCGGGGGCCAGCCCCAGCATTTT
V gene: TRBV6-1; J gene: TRBJ2-1; CDR3 length: 12; D gene: NA; clone size: NA; CDR3 protein: CASSEEGPGQFF; CDR3 DNA: TGTGCCAGCAGTGAGGAGGGGCCAGGGCAGTTCTTC
V gene: TRBV7-2; J gene: TRBJ2-7; CDR3 length: 15; D gene: NA; clone size: few; CDR3 protein: CASSLRFPGTYEQYF; CDR3 DNA: TGTGCCAGCAGCTTACGGTTTCCGGGGACCTACGAGCAGTACTTC
V gene: TRBV28; J gene: TRBJ1-1; CDR3 length: 12; D gene: NA; clone size: NA; CDR3 protein: CASSGADTEAFF; CDR3 DNA: TGTGCCAGCAGCGGGGCTGACACTGAAGCTTTCTTT
V gene: TRBV11-3; J gene: TRBJ1-5; CDR3 length: 20; D gene: TRBD1; clone size: NA; CDR3 protein: CASSFCHRGPWLYSNQPQHF; CDR3 DNA: TGTGCCAGCAGCTTCTGCCACAGGGGCCCCTGGCTCTATAGCAATCAGCCCCAGCATTTT
V gene: TRBV6-6; J gene: TRBJ1-5; CDR3 length: 13; D gene: NA; clone size: NA; CDR3 protein: CASSRNSNQPQHF; CDR3 DNA: TGTGCCAGCAGCAGGAATAGCAATCAGCCCCAGCATTTT
V gene: TRBV6-5; J gene: TRBJ2-7; CDR3 length: 15; D gene: TRBD2; clone size: NA; CDR3 protein: CASSYRREGLNEQYF; CDR3 DNA: TGTGCCAGCAGTTACCGGCGGGAGGGCCTCAACGAGCAGTACTTC
V gene: TRBV5-1; J gene: TRBJ2-3; CDR3 length: 16; D gene: NA; clone size: NA; CDR3 protein: CASSSRTGRGTDTQYF; CDR3 DNA: TGCGCCAGCAGCTCCCGGACAGGGCGGGGGACAGATACGCAGTATTTT
V gene: TRBV6-1; J gene: TRBJ1-5; CDR3 length: 17; D gene: TRBD1; clone size: NA; CDR3 protein: CASSEGQGNIGNQPQHF; CDR3 DNA: TGTGCCAGCAGTGAGGGACAGGGGAATATAGGCAATCAGCCCCAGCATTTT
V gene: TRBV7-2; J gene: TRBJ1-2; CDR3 length: 13; D gene: NA; clone size: NA; CDR3 protein: CASSRDLSYGYTF; CDR3 DNA: TGTGCCAGCAGCCGGGACCTCAGTTATGGCTACACCTTC
V gene: TRBV5-4; J gene: TRBJ1-2; CDR3 length: 14; D gene: TRBD1; clone size: NA; CDR3 protein: CASSWGQGIFGYTF; CDR3 DNA: TGTGCCAGCAGCTGGGGACAGGGAATCTTTGGCTACACCTTC
V gene: TRBV19; J gene: TRBJ2-7; CDR3 length: 14; D gene: NA; clone size: NA; CDR3 protein: CASSIDLGRYEQYF; CDR3 DNA: TGTGCCAGTAGTATAGATCTCGGCCGCTACGAGCAGTACTTC
V gene: TRBV6-6; J gene: TRBJ2-1; CDR3 length: 11; D gene: NA; clone size: NA; CDR3 protein: CATKGTGEQFF; CDR3 DNA: TGTGCCACCAAGGGTACAGGGGAGCAGTTCTTC
V gene: TRBV4-2; J gene: TRBJ1-3; CDR3 length: 12; D gene: NA; clone size: NA; CDR3 protein: CASSQEGNTIYF; CDR3 DNA: TGTGCCAGCAGCCAAGAAGGAAACACCATATATTTT
V gene: TRBV10-1; J gene: TRBJ2-3; CDR3 length: 12; D gene: NA; clone size: NA; CDR3 protein: CASRGATDTQYF; CDR3 DNA: TGCGCCAGCAGGGGGGCCACAGATACGCAGTATTTT
V gene: TRBV4-1; J gene: TRBJ2-5; CDR3 length: 14; D gene: TRBD1; clone size: NA; CDR3 protein: CASSQTTGQETQYF; CDR3 DNA: TGCGCCAGCAGCCAAACGACAGGGCAAGAGACCCAGTACTTC
V gene: TRBV28; J gene: TRBJ2-1; CDR3 length: 16; D gene: NA; clone size: NA; CDR3 protein: CASSFALSSSYNEQFF; CDR3 DNA: TGTGCCAGCAGTTTCGCTCTCTCGAGCTCCTACAATGAGCAGTTCTTC
V gene: TRBV5-1; J gene: TRBJ2-2; CDR3 length: 15; D gene: NA; clone size: few; CDR3 protein: CASGRQPENTGELFF; CDR3 DNA: TGCGCCAGCGGAAGACAACCGGAGAACACCGGGGAGCTGTTTTTT
V gene: TRBV29-1; J gene: TRBJ2-7; CDR3 length: 13; D gene: NA; clone size: NA; CDR3 protein: CSAASVDRYEQYF; CDR3 DNA: TGCAGCGCCGCCTCCGTCGACCGATACGAGCAGTACTTC